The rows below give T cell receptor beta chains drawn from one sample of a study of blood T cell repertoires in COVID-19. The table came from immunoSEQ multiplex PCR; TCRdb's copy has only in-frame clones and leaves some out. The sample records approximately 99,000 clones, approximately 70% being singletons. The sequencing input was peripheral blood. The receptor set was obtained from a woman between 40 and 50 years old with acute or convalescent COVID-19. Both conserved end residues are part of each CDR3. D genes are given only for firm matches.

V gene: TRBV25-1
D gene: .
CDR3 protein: CASSDARGHQETQYF

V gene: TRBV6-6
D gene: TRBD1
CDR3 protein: CASSYSQGAGNTIYF

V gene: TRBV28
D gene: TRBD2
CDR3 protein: CASRGGGPIAQDTQYF

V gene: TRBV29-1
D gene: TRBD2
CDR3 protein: CSVDAGGASTDTQYF

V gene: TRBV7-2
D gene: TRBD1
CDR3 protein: CASSRQGVMSNQPQHF

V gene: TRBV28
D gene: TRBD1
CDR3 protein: CASRSNLQGDLWKLFF

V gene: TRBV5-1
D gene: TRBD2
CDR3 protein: CASSARTSGGRDTQYF

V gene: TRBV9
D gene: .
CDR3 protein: CASSAGVNTEAFF

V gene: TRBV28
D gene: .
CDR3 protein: CASSLGAPNYGYTF

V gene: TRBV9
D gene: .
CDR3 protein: CASSNRINCYSNQPQHF

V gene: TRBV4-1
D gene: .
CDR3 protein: CASSQDAGRDEKLFF

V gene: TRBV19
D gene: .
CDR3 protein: CASSPRPRDGNQPQHF

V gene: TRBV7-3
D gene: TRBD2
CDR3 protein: CASSLTLRSGASTDTQYF

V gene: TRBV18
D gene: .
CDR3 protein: CASSPSSGNQPQHF

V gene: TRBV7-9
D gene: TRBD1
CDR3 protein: CASSYYRGQFGNTIYF

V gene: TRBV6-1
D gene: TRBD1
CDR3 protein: CASTPTGAEAFF

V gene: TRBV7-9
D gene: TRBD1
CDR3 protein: CASSSGTGGQPQHF

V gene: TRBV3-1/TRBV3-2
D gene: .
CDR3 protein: CASSHPAGSYNSPLHF

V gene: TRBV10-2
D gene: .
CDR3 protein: CASSGPNRSNGYTF

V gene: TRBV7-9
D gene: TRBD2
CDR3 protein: CASSPTSGGAGYSDTQYF

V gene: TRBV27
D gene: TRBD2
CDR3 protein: CASSLFAGGARETQYF

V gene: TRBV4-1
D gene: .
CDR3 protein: CASSQGRGRNSPLHF

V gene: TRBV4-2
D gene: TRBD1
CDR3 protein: CASSQLQGSTGELFF

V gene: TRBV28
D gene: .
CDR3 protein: CATLSWGGADNEQFF

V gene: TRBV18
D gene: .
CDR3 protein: CASSPPQGHNTGELFF

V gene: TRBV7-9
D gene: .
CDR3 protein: CASSRTASGNTIYF

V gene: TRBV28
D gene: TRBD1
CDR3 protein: CASSSDRAYQETQYF

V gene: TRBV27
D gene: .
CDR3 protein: CASSNRVGATEAFF

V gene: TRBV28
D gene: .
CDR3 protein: CASSPRGGGGGYTF

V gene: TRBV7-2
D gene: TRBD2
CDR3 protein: CASSLEPGLANEQYF

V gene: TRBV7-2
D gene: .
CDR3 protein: CASSLPVGQGGGETQYF

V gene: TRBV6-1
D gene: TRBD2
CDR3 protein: CASSDPAFSGTANTGELFF

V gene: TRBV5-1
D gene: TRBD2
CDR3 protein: CASSSGGLAEYNEQFF

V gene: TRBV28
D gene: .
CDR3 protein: CASSPPVGGEEKLFF

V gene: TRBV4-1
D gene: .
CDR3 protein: CASSQDRRADEKLFF

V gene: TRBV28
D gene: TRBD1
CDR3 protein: CASSIPGQPYNEQFF

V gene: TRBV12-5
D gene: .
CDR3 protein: CASGLGIGSRGETQYF

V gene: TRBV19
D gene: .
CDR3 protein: CARPRAYTEAFF

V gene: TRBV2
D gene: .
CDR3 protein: CASSAEMNTEAFF

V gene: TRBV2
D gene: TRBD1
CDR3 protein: CASRDRGRGTDTQYF